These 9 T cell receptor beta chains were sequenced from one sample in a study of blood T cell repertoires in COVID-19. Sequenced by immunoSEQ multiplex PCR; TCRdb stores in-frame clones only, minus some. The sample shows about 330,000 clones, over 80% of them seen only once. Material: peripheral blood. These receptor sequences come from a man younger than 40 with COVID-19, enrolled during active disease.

In DNA form, the CDR3 reads TGTGCCGGAAGGGGTGAAGTCTACGAGCAGTACTTC. This encodes CAGRGEVYEQYF. V is TRBV30 and J is TRBJ2-7; weak D call: TRBD1 (5 bases). Looked up from germline, CDR1 is GTSNPN and CDR2 is SVGIG (reference sequence). The CDR3 is made up of 12 amino acids. V shed 8 bases and J shed 3 bases, with 14 bases lying between them.

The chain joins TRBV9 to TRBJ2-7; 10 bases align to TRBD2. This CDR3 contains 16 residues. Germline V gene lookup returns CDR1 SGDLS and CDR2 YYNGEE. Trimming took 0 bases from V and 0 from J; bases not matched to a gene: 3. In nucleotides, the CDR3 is TGTGCCAGCAGCGTAGGGGCTAGCGGGAGCTCCTACGAGCAGTACTTC. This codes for CASSVGASGSSYEQYF.

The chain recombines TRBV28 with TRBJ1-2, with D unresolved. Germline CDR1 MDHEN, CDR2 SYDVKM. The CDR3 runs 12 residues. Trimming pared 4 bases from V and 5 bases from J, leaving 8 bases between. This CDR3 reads CASSSQTYGYTF. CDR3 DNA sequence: TGTGCCAGCAGTTCCCAGACATATGGCTACACCTTC.

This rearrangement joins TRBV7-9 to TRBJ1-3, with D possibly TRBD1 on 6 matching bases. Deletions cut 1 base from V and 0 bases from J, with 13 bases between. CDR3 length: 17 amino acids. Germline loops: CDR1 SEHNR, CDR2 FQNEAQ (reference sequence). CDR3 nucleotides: TGTGCCAGCAGCTTAGGGGCTGGGGGCCTCTCTGGAAACACCATATATTTT. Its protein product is CASSLGAGGLSGNTIYF.

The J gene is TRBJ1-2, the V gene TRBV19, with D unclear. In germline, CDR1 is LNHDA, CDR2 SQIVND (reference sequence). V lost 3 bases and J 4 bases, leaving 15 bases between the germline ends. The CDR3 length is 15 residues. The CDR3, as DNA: TGTGCCAGTAGTATCGCCTCCGGGTCCCTCTATGGCTACACCTTC. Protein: CASSIASGSLYGYTF.

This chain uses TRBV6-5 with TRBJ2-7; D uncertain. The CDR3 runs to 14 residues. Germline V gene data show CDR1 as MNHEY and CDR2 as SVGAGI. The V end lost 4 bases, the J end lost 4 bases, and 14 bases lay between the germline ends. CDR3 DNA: TGTGCCAGCAGTTGGAGCCAACTCGATTACGAGCAGTACTTC. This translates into CASSWSQLDYEQYF.

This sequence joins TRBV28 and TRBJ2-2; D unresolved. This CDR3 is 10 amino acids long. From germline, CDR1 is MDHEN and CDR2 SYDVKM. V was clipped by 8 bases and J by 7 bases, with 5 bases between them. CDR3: CASGRGELFF. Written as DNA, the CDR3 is TGTGCCAGCGGCCGCGGGGAGCTGTTTTTT. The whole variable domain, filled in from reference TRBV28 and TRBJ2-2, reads DVKVTQSSRYLVKRTGEKVFLECVQDMDHENMFWYRQDPGLGLRLIYFSYDVKMKEKGDIPEGYSVSREKKERFSLILESASTNQTSMYLCASGRGELFFGEGSRLTVL.

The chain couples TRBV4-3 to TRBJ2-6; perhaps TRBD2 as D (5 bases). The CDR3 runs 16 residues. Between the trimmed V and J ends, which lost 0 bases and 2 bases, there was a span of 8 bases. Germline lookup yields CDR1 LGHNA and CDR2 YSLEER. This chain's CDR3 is CASSQDLGAGANVLTF. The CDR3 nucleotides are TGCGCCAGCAGCCAAGATCTCGGGGCTGGGGCCAACGTCCTGACTTTC.

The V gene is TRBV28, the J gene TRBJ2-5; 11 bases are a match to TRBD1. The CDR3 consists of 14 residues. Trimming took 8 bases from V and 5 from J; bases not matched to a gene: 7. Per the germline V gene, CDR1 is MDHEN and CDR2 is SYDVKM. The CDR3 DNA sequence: TGTGCCAGCCTCGGGACAGGGGGTTTGGAGACCCAGTACTTC. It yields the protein CASLGTGGLETQYF.